This T cell receptor beta chain was identified in a study of human T cells and chemical hapten exposure. In TCRdb, the RACE reads were re-called with MiXCR into one record per CDR3 protein. This table holds around 380,000 distinct CDR3 sequences, 5% to 6.5% found once. This clonotype has a handful of counts. The CDR3 consists of 13 residues. V lost 8 bases and J lost 5, with 13 bases in between. Germline V CDR1 and CDR2: MNHEY, SVGAGI. Time point in this sample: pre-sensitization, week 0. Treatment defined: therapeutic diphenylcyclopropenone sensitization with weekly scalp DPC. V and J are TRBV6-5 and TRBJ1-3; maybe TRBD1 (5 bases). Sequencing was performed on whole blood, taken in connection with sensitization to the hapten diphenylcyclopropenone (DPC). This clonotype originated in a woman between 18 and 30 years old with alopecia areata. Some clones in this sample may be carry-over from other donors' samples. CDR3 nucleotides: TGTGCCAGCGCCCCGGACACTAGAAACACCATATATTTT. Protein product: CASAPDTRNTIYF.